Each of the 26 T cell receptor beta chains below was sequenced from the same sample in a study of T cells in Graves' hyperthyroidism and ophthalmopathy. Template material for amplifying TCR beta CDR3 regions consisted of RNA transcripts. First-round RT-PCR of the TCR CDR3 relied on the HTBI primer set. TCRdb re-called the multiplex PCR reads with MiXCR, one entry per CDR3 protein. The sample lists a few hundred thousand distinct CDR3 sequences; around an eighth were seen once. Sample: blood. These receptors were collected from a man aged 25 to 40 with Graves' hyperthyroidism that later progressed to Graves' ophthalmopathy.

The V gene is TRBV11-3, the J gene TRBJ1-2; D is unclear. CDR1 is SGHNT and CDR2 is YENEEA in the germline V gene. The CDR3 runs 14 residues. Between the trimmed V and J ends, which lost 0 bases and 2 bases, there was a span of 7 bases. The CDR3 sequence is CASSLETVNYGYTF. CDR3 DNA sequence: TGTGCCAGCAGCTTAGAGACCGTGAACTATGGCTACACCTTC.

Only a few counts were recorded for this clonotype. V is TRBV29-1 and J is TRBJ2-1; no firm D call. This CDR3 is 12 amino acids long. The V and J ends lost 3 bases and 2 bases respectively, with 5 bases between them. CDR1 and CDR2 from the germline V gene are SQVTM and ANQGSEA. The CDR3 protein is CSVEGTYNEQFF. The CDR3 DNA reads as TGCAGCGTTGAGGGGACCTACAATGAGCAGTTCTTC.

This clonotype has just a few counts. The chain is built from TRBV25-1 and TRBJ2-3, with D unclear. The V gene's germline CDR1 is MGHDK and CDR2 SYGVNS. The CDR3 sequence is 13 residues long. Trimming shortened V by 9 bases and J by 0 bases, and 10 bases separated the two germline ends. The CDR3 coding sequence is TGTGCCAGTAAACGGTCAAGCACAGATACGCAGTATTTT. It translates to CASKRSSTDTQYF.

The CDR3 loop reads CASTSLRTSSNQPQHF. CDR3 in DNA: TGTGCCAGTACCTCTCTCCGAACTTCAAGCAATCAGCCCCAGCATTTT. The genes are TRBV19 and TRBJ1-5; D uncertain. The CDR3 is 16 residues long. In germline, CDR1 is LNHDA, CDR2 SQIVND (reference sequence). V was shortened by 7 bases and J by 1 base, with 17 bases between the two germline ends.

This clonotype was recorded many times. The chain links TRBV6-1 to TRBJ2-5; D gene unclear. V dropped 5 bases and J dropped 2 bases, with 15 bases sitting between them. Germline assignment: CDR1 MNHNS and CDR2 SASEGT. The CDR3 spans 15 residues. CDR3 in amino acids: CASSYQGRVQETQYF. CDR3 nucleotide sequence: TGTGCCAGCAGTTATCAAGGACGGGTTCAAGAGACCCAGTACTTC.

J is TRBJ1-5 and V is TRBV28; a weak D match, TRBD1 (5 bases). This CDR3 comprises 14 residues. CDR1 is MDHEN and CDR2 is SYDVKM in the germline V gene. V lost 2 bases and J 3 bases, leaving 8 bases between the germline ends. The DNA for the CDR3 is TGTGCCAGCAGTTTACGACAGAACAATCAGCCCCAGCATTTT. Translating it yields CASSLRQNNQPQHF.

This clonotype was picked up many times. This chain connects TRBV3-1 to TRBJ1-4; 7 bases line up with TRBD1. Germline trimming cut 2 bases from V and 7 bases from J; bases unmatched to any gene: 10. The CDR3 loop spans 16 amino acids. CDR1 and CDR2 (germline): LGHDT, YNNKEL (reference sequence). CDR3 nucleotide sequence: TGTGCCAGCAGCCAAAATGGATGGGACAGAGGTGAAAAACTGTTTTTT. The encoded protein is CASSQNGWDRGEKLFF.

This clonotype was seen only a few times. The chain carries TRBV10-3 and TRBJ2-1, with D tentatively TRBD1 (6 bases). V was trimmed by 4 bases and J by 4 bases, leaving 8 bases between them. The CDR3 has 13 residues. Germline V gene sequence: CDR1 ENHRY, CDR2 SYGVKD. The CDR3 coding sequence is TGTGCCATCAGTGGGGGACAATACAATGAGCAGTTCTTC. Translation: CAISGGQYNEQFF.

This clonotype was observed many times. The rearrangement joins TRBV28 to TRBJ1-1; 8 bases align to TRBD1. This CDR3 has 14 residues. Germline V gene sequence: CDR1 MDHEN, CDR2 SYDVKM. V was clipped by 6 bases and J by 4 bases; unmatched bases: 7. The CDR3 nucleotides read TGTGCCAGCAGCTCCCCGGGACAGGCCACTGAAGCTTTCTTT. It encodes CASSSPGQATEAFF.

This clonotype was counted at least ten times. The CDR3 loop reads CASNPGLAYNEQFF. The CDR3, as DNA: TGTGCCAGCAATCCGGGACTAGCCTACAATGAGCAGTTCTTC. The genes are TRBV11-2 and TRBJ2-1; 8 nucleotides align to TRBD2. Germline values: CDR1 SGHAT, CDR2 FQNNGV. This CDR3 has 14 amino acids. J lost 2 bases, V lost 7 bases, and 4 bases had no gene match. Drawing the rest from reference TRBV11-2 and TRBJ2-1, the complete variable domain is EAGVAQSPRYKIIEKRQSVAFWCNPISGHATLYWYQQILGQGPKLLIQFQNNGVVDDSQLPKDRFSAERLKGVDSTLKIQPAKLEDSAVYLCASNPGLAYNEQFFGPGTRLTVL.

This clonotype was seen at least ten times. The chain has TRBV12-3 or TRBV12-4 and TRBJ2-7; 8 bases fit TRBD1. CDR3 length equals 12 residues. V lost 6 bases, J lost 5 bases, and 3 bases stayed unmatched. CDR3 in DNA: TGTGCCAGCAGAATGACAGGGGACGAGCAGTACTTC. It codes for CASRMTGDEQYF.

This clonotype was counted ten times or more. The rearrangement links TRBV27 to TRBJ1-5; D is perhaps TRBD1 (5 bases). With 5 bases removed from V and 9 bases from J, the gap between germline ends came to 20 bases. Germline V gene sequence: CDR1 MNHEY, CDR2 SMNVEV (reference sequence). The CDR3 is made up of 15 amino acids. CDR3 protein: CASSPIIGAAMPQHF. Here the CDR3 DNA reads TGTGCCAGCAGTCCTATCATCGGGGCCGCTATGCCCCAGCATTTT.

This clonotype has at least ten counts. V usage is TRBV5-1 and J usage is TRBJ1-6; D perhaps matches TRBD1 (5 bases). The germline V gene encodes CDR1 SGHRS and CDR2 YFSETQ. The CDR3 contains 21 residues. V was pared by 2 bases and J by 1 base, with 25 bases between. CDR3 in amino acids: CASSFFPSPSRVLSYNSPLHF. The CDR3 nucleotides read TGCGCCAGCAGCTTTTTTCCCTCTCCGAGCAGGGTATTATCCTATAATTCACCCCTCCACTTT.

This clonotype occurred many times. The CDR3 protein is CASSLGTARGEKLFF. DNA for the CDR3: TGTGCCAGCAGCTTAGGGACAGCCAGAGGCGAAAAACTGTTTTTT. The chain uses TRBV11-2 and TRBJ1-4; D perhaps matches TRBD1 (6 bases). Trimming took off 1 base at V and 8 bases at J, with 14 bases between the two ends. The CDR3 runs 15 residues. Germline lookup yields CDR1 SGHAT and CDR2 FQNNGV.

This clonotype was observed a handful of times. The J gene is TRBJ1-1, the V gene TRBV24-1; 10 nucleotides match TRBD1. V was pared by 9 bases and J by 3 bases, with 3 bases of the junction left unmatched. Per germline, CDR1 KGHDR and CDR2 SFDVKD. There are 13 residues in the CDR3. The CDR3 DNA follows: TGTGCCACCCACGGACAGGGGGACACTGAAGCTTTCTTT. Residues: CATHGQGDTEAFF.

In its sample, this clonotype was seen many times. The V gene is TRBV18, the J gene TRBJ1-5; D ambiguous. Per germline, CDR1 KGHSH and CDR2 LQKENI. V was cut by 2 bases and J by 4 bases, with 6 bases left in between. The CDR3 is made up of 13 amino acids. CDR3 nucleotide sequence: TGTGCCAGCTCACCAGAGGGTAATCAGCCCCAGCATTTT. Amino acid sequence: CASSPEGNQPQHF.

The chain joins TRBV20-1 to TRBJ2-5; 10 bases fit TRBD1. The CDR3 contains 15 residues. The V gene end was trimmed by 1 base and the J gene end by 5 bases; junction bases not matched to a gene: 7. Germline V lookup: CDR1 DFQATT, CDR2 SNEGSKA (reference sequence). CDR3 sequence reads: CSARGSDRGRETQYF. Here the CDR3 DNA reads TGCAGTGCTAGAGGGAGTGACAGGGGGCGGGAGACCCAGTACTTC.

This chain joins TRBV5-1 and TRBJ2-3, with TRBD2 identical over 14 bases. CDR1 is SGHRS and CDR2 is YFSETQ in the germline V gene. The CDR3 covers 16 residues. The V and J ends lost 3 bases and 2 bases, in that order; junction bases with no gene match: 2. CDR3 sequence reads: CASSSGLAGATDTQYF. Here the CDR3 DNA reads TGCGCCAGCAGCTCGGGACTAGCGGGGGCCACAGATACGCAGTATTTT.

This clonotype was picked up many times. The chain uses TRBV2 and TRBJ1-5, with D uncertain. CDR3 length: 18 residues. Trimming took 0 bases from V and 3 from J, leaving 18 bases between them. CDR1 and CDR2 from the germline V gene are SNHLY and FYNNEI. For the CDR3, the DNA is TGTGCCAGCAGTGAAGCAAGCGTAGTTGGAGGGAACAATCAGCCCCAGCATTTT. Translating gives CASSEASVVGGNNQPQHF.

This clonotype was observed a few times. This chain connects TRBV14 to TRBJ2-7; TRBD1 or TRBD2 may be the D gene (5 bases each). This CDR3 contains 15 residues. Germline lookup yields CDR1 SGHDN and CDR2 FVKESK. V lost 4 bases and J lost 4, with 17 bases in between. CDR3 region: CASSPDGREIYEQYF. CDR3 sequence (DNA): TGTGCCAGCAGCCCCGATGGCAGGGAGATTTACGAGCAGTACTTC. Combining the CDR3 with reference TRBV14 and TRBJ2-7 gives the whole variable domain EAGVTQFPSHSVIEKGQTVTLRCDPISGHDNLYWYRRVMGKEIKFLLHFVKESKQDESGMPNNRFLAERTGGTYSTLKVQPAELEDSGVYFCASSPDGREIYEQYFGPGTRLTVT.

This clonotype was detected many times. In DNA form, the CDR3 reads TGCGCCAGCAGCTTGGAACGGGGCTCGGATGAGCAGTTCTTC. Translated, it gives CASSLERGSDEQFF. This chain links TRBV5-1 with TRBJ2-1; either TRBD1 or TRBD2 may fit D (5 bases each). Germline V gene data show CDR1 as SGHRS and CDR2 as YFSETQ. V lost 0 bases to trimming and J lost 8 bases, with 12 bases between them. This CDR3 has 14 residues.

Remarks on this clonotype: Possible read error: a much larger clone is one base away. The chain recombines TRBV12-3 or TRBV12-4 with TRBJ2-5; 7 bases agree with TRBD1. Losses at the gene ends were 6 bases for V and 3 bases for J; bases not matched to a gene: 7. The CDR3 is 14 amino acids. The CDR3 sequence: CASSDRDQEETQYF. In DNA form, the CDR3 reads TGTGCCAGCAGCGACAGGGATCAGGAAGAGACCCAGTACTTC.

This clonotype was seen ten or more times. The chain carries TRBV6-5 and TRBJ2-3; possibly TRBD2 for D (7 bases). This CDR3 region has 16 residues. V gave up 6 bases and J gave up 2 bases, with 18 bases separating them. In germline, CDR1 is MNHEY, CDR2 SVGAGI. CDR3: CASRVLGGAYTDTQYF. In DNA form, the CDR3 reads TGTGCCAGCAGGGTTTTGGGGGGGGCATACACAGATACGCAGTATTTT.

The chain uses TRBV19 and TRBJ1-5; TRBD1 matches 9 bases. Germline V gene sequence: CDR1 LNHDA, CDR2 SQIVND (reference sequence). V lost 5 bases, J lost 3 bases, and 8 bases stayed unmatched. The CDR3 runs 16 residues. This chain's CDR3 is CASSPGTGSPNQPQHF. In DNA form, the CDR3 reads TGTGCCAGTAGTCCGGGGACAGGGAGTCCCAATCAGCCCCAGCATTTT.

This clonotype came up a few times. The rearrangement uses TRBV20-1 and TRBJ2-7; 10 nucleotides line up with TRBD1. This CDR3 is 14 amino acids long. With V trimmed by 5 bases and J by 5 bases, 9 bases remained unmatched. The germline V gene encodes CDR1 DFQATT and CDR2 SNEGSKA (reference sequence). In DNA form, the CDR3 reads TGCAGTGCTCCTACCGGGACAGGGGTCGACGAGCAGTACTTC. Protein sequence: CSAPTGTGVDEQYF.

The V gene is TRBV9, the J gene TRBJ1-2; TRBD1 is a possible D gene (5 bases). CDR1 is SGDLS, CDR2 YYNGEE, per germline. This CDR3 has 14 amino acids. The V and J ends lost 3 bases and 3 bases respectively, with 12 bases between them. CDR3 DNA: TGTGCCAGCAGCGCACTGGGGGGAGACTATGGCTACACCTTC. Protein product: CASSALGGDYGYTF.